Presented here are 27 T cell receptor beta chains from one specimen sequenced in a study of T cell clonality in common variable immunodeficiency (dated by TCRdb to between 2014 and 2017). Library prep was done by the immunoSEQ multiplex PCR assay. Imported from immuneACCESS, the table was reduced by TCRdb to in-frame sequences with V and J called. These copies leave out some clones; in studies compared against another copy, an unresolved V gene accounts for under half, and the cause of the remainder is not known. Here the sample lists fewer than 55,000 clones, none seen once only. The ten largest make up more than 2% of the sample. What was sequenced was peripheral blood mononuclear cells. The source of these receptors is a person aged 18-70 years in good health.

This clone was counted many times. The read ends 3 residues early relative to the CDR3; the germline J gene fills the gap. The gene calls are TRBV20-1 and TRBJ2-1, with 8 bases aligning to TRBD2. Germline V gene sequence: CDR1 DFQATT, CDR2 SNEGSKA (reference sequence). This CDR3 is 14 amino acids long. Trimming took 6 bases from V and 0 from J; bases not matched to a gene: 4. CDR3 sequence: CSAASGSSYNEQFF. Incomplete CDR3 DNA: TGCAGTGCAGCCAGCGGGAGCTCCTACAATGAG.

This clone has more than one count but fewer than ten. The read terminates 3 residues before the CDR3 end, so the remaining end is supplied by the germline J gene. The chain combines TRBV2 with TRBJ1-2; 9 bases line up with TRBD1. The CDR3 runs to 14 residues. The junction had 5 bases not matched to a gene; V was cut back by 7 bases and J by 2 bases. Germline V gene sequence: CDR1 SNHLY, CDR2 FYNNEI. This chain's CDR3 is CASKQGQGNYGYTF. The CDR3 bases that were read are TGTGCCAGCAAACAGGGACAGGGAAACTATGGC.

This clone was counted ten times or more. The read falls 3 residues short of the CDR3 end, and the missing part is taken from the germline J gene. This chain connects TRBV7-3 to TRBJ1-6, with D unclear. Trimming stripped 4 bases from V and 8 bases from J, with 9 bases between. Germline V gene sequence: CDR1 SGHTA, CDR2 FQGTGA. The CDR3 runs 13 residues. This chain's CDR3 is CASSSSPYSPLHF. The covered CDR3 bases are TGTGCCAGCAGCTCGTCTCCCTATTCACCC.

This clone was seen at least ten times. The read is 3 residues too short to cover the CDR3 end, so that end is filled in from the germline J gene. The chain recombines TRBV10-3 with TRBJ2-2; D is possibly TRBD1 (6 bases). This CDR3 has 15 amino acids. CDR1 is ENHRY and CDR2 is SYGVKD in the germline V gene. V was cut by 7 bases and J by 1 base, with 13 bases left in between. CDR3 DNA, as far as it was read: TGTGCCATCATGGTCGGGACAAAGAACACCGGGGAG. Translation gives CAIMVGTKNTGE. The entire CDR3 reads CAIMVGTKNTGELFF.

In this sample, this clone turned up a few times. The read stops 3 residues short of the end of the CDR3; the missing end is completed from the germline J gene. This sequence joins TRBV6-1 and TRBJ1-1; TRBD1 aligns across 7 bases. Germline V gives CDR1 MNHNS, CDR2 SASEGT. The CDR3 covers 14 residues. V lost 2 bases, J lost 4 bases, and 4 bases stayed unmatched. The CDR3 is CASSEFRGATEAFF. CDR3 DNA, as far as it was read: TGTGCCAGCAGTGAATTCAGGGGGGCCACTGAA.

The table lists this clone with a few counts. The DNA ends 3 residues before the CDR3 does, and the rest of the CDR3 is filled in from the germline J gene. The chain carries TRBV18 and TRBJ1-1; D might be TRBD1 (5 bases). The CDR3 has 11 amino acids. The germline V gene encodes CDR1 KGHSH and CDR2 LQKENI. Trimming removed 3 bases from V and 7 bases from J, with 6 bases in between. The part of the CDR3 DNA that was read is TGTGCCAGCTCACCGGGACTTGAA. Its translation is CASSPGLE. The entire CDR3 reads CASSPGLEAFF.

This clone was picked up a small number of times. Read coverage stops 3 residues before the CDR3 terminus; the germline J gene supplies the remainder. The chain uses TRBV7-9 and TRBJ2-7, with D possibly being TRBD2 (5 bases). V was pared by 2 bases and J by 5 bases, with 13 bases between. Germline CDR1 reads SEHNR; CDR2 reads FQNEAQ (reference sequence). CDR3 length: 14 residues. The part of the CDR3 DNA that was read is TGTGCCAGCAGCTTACCTGGCAGGCGGGACGAG. It specifies CASSLPGRRDE. The whole CDR3 sequence is CASSLPGRRDEQYF.

This clone was seen repeatedly, ten times or more. The read ends 3 residues shy of where the CDR3 ends; the end is completed using the germline J gene. V is TRBV20-1 and J is TRBJ2-2; D possibly corresponds to TRBD2 (6 bases). Germline V gene sequence: CDR1 DFQATT, CDR2 SNEGSKA (reference sequence). V was clipped by 0 bases and J by 6 bases, with 11 bases between them. The length of the CDR3 is 14 residues. CDR3 in amino acids: CSAREGGIPGELFF. Partial CDR3 DNA: TGCAGTGCTAGAGAGGGCGGGATTCCCGGGGAG.

The sample holds many counts of this clone. The CDR3 goes on 3 residues after the read ends, and that part is filled in from the germline J gene. The chain has TRBV20-1 and TRBJ2-7; the D gene is possibly TRBD2 (5 bases). Germline CDR1 and CDR2: DFQATT and SNEGSKA (reference sequence). The CDR3 runs to 15 residues. V shed 0 bases and J shed 0 bases, with 12 bases lying between them. Here the CDR3 reads CSARDGGSSSYEQYF. CDR3 bases read: TGCAGTGCTAGAGATGGCGGGTCGAGCTCCTACGAG.

This clone was seen ten or more times. The CDR3 extends 3 residues past the end of the read, so its final part is completed from the germline J gene. The chain links TRBV5-1 to TRBJ1-2; 8 bases are a match to TRBD1. Looked up from germline, CDR1 is SGHRS and CDR2 is YFSETQ. The CDR3 covers 15 residues. The trim removed 0 bases at V and 3 bases at J, leaving 4 bases unmatched. CDR3 DNA (partial): TGCGCCAGCAGCTTGGCACAGGGGGACTACTATGGC. Translation gives CASSLAQGDYYG. The whole CDR3 protein reads CASSLAQGDYYGYTF.

This clone was found many times. The CDR3 end is not reached by the read, which stops 3 residues before it; the germline J gene fills it in. The rearrangement links TRBV6-1 to TRBJ2-2; tentatively, D is TRBD2 (6 bases). This CDR3 has 16 residues. The germline V and J ends were trimmed by 4 bases and 5 bases, with 17 bases remaining between them. Germline loops: CDR1 MNHNS, CDR2 SASEGT. This CDR3 is CASSGAGTFLTGELFF. CDR3 DNA, as far as it was read: TGTGCCAGCAGTGGTGCCGGGACTTTCCTTACCGGGGAG.

This clone was counted ten times or more. The read stops 3 residues short of the end of the CDR3; the missing end is completed from the germline J gene. The chain joins TRBV18 to TRBJ2-3; TRBD2 might be the D (5 bases). Trimming shortened V by 5 bases and J by 0 bases, and 18 bases separated the two germline ends. Looked up from germline, CDR1 is KGHSH and CDR2 is LQKENI. This CDR3 comprises 17 residues. The sequenced CDR3 bases are TGTGCCAGCTCAGGCGCCTCTAGCCGGACTAGCACAGATACG. It codes for CASSGASSRTSTDT. The entire CDR3 protein reads CASSGASSRTSTDTQYF.

This clone was counted at least ten times. The CDR3 extends 3 residues past the end of the read, so its final part is completed from the germline J gene. The chain recombines TRBV30 with TRBJ2-7, with TRBD2 matching over 9 bases. Germline values: CDR1 GTSNPN, CDR2 SVGIG (reference sequence). The CDR3 is 14 amino acids. V was clipped by 5 bases and J by 2 bases; unmatched bases: 7. The sequenced CDR3 bases are TGTGCCTGGGGTGGAGAGCGGGGGGCCTACGAG. Its protein is CAWGGERGAYE. The whole CDR3 region reads CAWGGERGAYEQYF.

Ten or more counts support this clone. The CDR3 extends 3 residues past the end of the read, so its final part is completed from the germline J gene. The chain is built from TRBV6-1 and TRBJ1-2; TRBD1 might be the D (5 bases). The V gene's germline CDR1 is MNHNS and CDR2 SASEGT. The CDR3 is 14 residues long. V was shortened by 0 bases and J by 7 bases, with 12 bases between the two germline ends. The CDR3 loop is CASSEALDQGGYTF. The DNA read from the CDR3 is TGTGCCAGCAGTGAAGCGCTGGATCAGGGTGGC.

Many counts were recorded for this clone. The read terminates 3 residues before the CDR3 end, so the remaining end is supplied by the germline J gene. This sequence joins TRBV5-1 and TRBJ2-7, with D possibly TRBD2 on 6 matching bases. The CDR3 runs to 13 residues. V lost 5 bases and J lost 0, with 9 bases in between. The germline V gene encodes CDR1 SGHRS and CDR2 YFSETQ. CDR3 DNA, as far as it was read: TGCGCCAGCAGGCGGGGCAGCTCCTACGAG. Protein product: CASRRGSSYE. In full, the CDR3 reads CASRRGSSYEQYF.

On this clone: The missing CDR3 end, 3 residues past where the read stops, is filled in from the germline J gene. The rearrangement uses TRBV6-2 or TRBV6-3 and TRBJ2-3, with TRBD2 identical over 12 bases. The CDR3 sequence is 16 residues long. Germline CDR1 MNHEY, CDR2 SVGEGT. CDR3 residues: CASSSSGTSGLGTQYF. The DNA read from the CDR3 is TGTGCCAGCAGTTCCTCCGGGACTAGCGGGCTAGGGACG.

This clone has at least ten counts. The CDR3 end is not reached by the read, which stops 3 residues before it; the germline J gene fills it in. This chain uses TRBV9 with TRBJ2-5; a possible D gene is TRBD2 (6 bases). From germline, CDR1 is SGDLS and CDR2 YYNGEE. The CDR3 sequence is 13 residues long. V lost 3 bases and J 1 base, leaving 7 bases between the germline ends. The CDR3 bases that were read are TGTGCCAGCAGCGCGGGACTCCAAGAGACC. It encodes CASSAGLQET. The complete CDR3 sequence is CASSAGLQETQYF.

The sample holds many counts of this clone. Read data end 3 residues before the CDR3 end; the end is taken from the germline J gene. The chain uses TRBV30 and TRBJ1-2; no clear D gene. Trimming took 4 bases from V and 3 from J, leaving 6 bases between them. This CDR3 is 11 amino acids long. Germline values: CDR1 GTSNPN, CDR2 SVGIG (reference sequence). CDR3 in amino acids: CAWTTDYGYTF. The DNA read from the CDR3 is TGTGCCTGGACAACGGACTATGGC.

This clone has a count of ten or more. The read ends 3 residues early relative to the CDR3; the germline J gene fills the gap. The V gene is TRBV6-4, the J gene TRBJ2-3, with a weak D call TRBD2 (6 bases). Germline CDR1 reads MRHNA; CDR2 reads SNTAGT. The CDR3 runs 14 residues. Trimming shortened V by 5 bases and J by 3 bases, and 12 bases separated the two germline ends. The CDR3 DNA, read in part, is TGTGCCAGCAGTCTGGGACTTACTACAGATACG. Its translation is CASSLGLTTDT. The CDR3, in full, reads CASSLGLTTDTQYF.

This clone was seen at least ten times. The read halts 3 residues ahead of the CDR3 end, with the missing end drawn from the germline J gene. This chain joins TRBV18 and TRBJ2-7, with 8 bases fitting TRBD1. Per germline, CDR1 KGHSH and CDR2 LQKENI. The CDR3 has 13 residues. V lost 4 bases and J lost 5; bases outside the gene matches: 4. CDR3 amino acids: CASSRLDRDEQYF. CDR3 bases read: TGTGCCAGCTCACGCCTGGACAGGGACGAG.

This clone was observed many times. The read ends 3 residues before the CDR3 terminus; that terminus is restored from the germline J gene. This chain uses TRBV5-1 with TRBJ2-5; 9 bases match TRBD2. The CDR3 covers 15 residues. Trimming at V came to 4 bases and at J to 2 bases, leaving 6 bases not matched to a gene. Germline V lookup: CDR1 SGHRS, CDR2 YFSETQ. Partial CDR3 DNA: TGCGCCAGCAGCGAGCTAGCGGGGAAACAAGAGACC. Its protein is CASSELAGKQET. The whole CDR3 sequence is CASSELAGKQETQYF.

This clone came up many times. The CDR3 spells CASSAGQPNTGELFF. Partial CDR3 DNA: TGCGCCAGCAGCGCGGGACAGCCTAACACCGGGGAG. The chain couples TRBV5-1 to TRBJ2-2; D may be TRBD1 (7 bases). The CDR3 end lies 3 residues beyond the end of the read and is filled in from the germline J gene. Trimming took off 4 bases at V and 2 bases at J, with 12 bases between the two ends. Germline-derived CDR1 and CDR2 are SGHRS and YFSETQ. CDR3 length: 15 amino acids.

This clone was detected ten times or more. The read is 3 residues too short to cover the CDR3 end, so that end is filled in from the germline J gene. V is TRBV30 and J is TRBJ1-2; 11 bases line up with TRBD1. The germline gives CDR1 GTSNPN, CDR2 SVGIG (reference sequence). Germline trimming cut 8 bases from V and 4 bases from J; bases unmatched to any gene: 12. This CDR3 has 15 residues. The CDR3 reads CARDRDRGDGYGYTF. Incomplete CDR3 DNA: TGTGCCCGCGACCGGGACAGGGGGGATGGCTATGGC.

Ten or more counts support this clone. The CDR3 extends 3 residues past the end of the read, so its final part is completed from the germline J gene. This chain connects TRBV29-1 to TRBJ1-1, with D possibly being TRBD1 (5 bases). The germline V and J ends were trimmed by 3 bases and 1 base, with 9 bases remaining between them. Germline CDR1 is SQVTM and CDR2 is ANQGSEA. The CDR3 length is 13 residues. The CDR3 here is CSVEARENTEAFF. Partial CDR3 DNA: TGCAGCGTTGAGGCCAGGGAGAACACTGAA.

This clone showed up just a few times. From the germline J gene comes the end of the CDR3, since the read stops 3 residues before it. The chain links TRBV2 to TRBJ2-2; a possible D gene is TRBD1 (5 bases). V was clipped by 7 bases and J by 2 bases, with 11 bases between them. Germline CDR1 SNHLY, CDR2 FYNNEI. This CDR3 contains 14 residues. The CDR3 DNA, read in part, is TGTGCCAGCAAGGCAGGGCTTAACACCGGGGAG. Translating it yields CASKAGLNTGE. In full, the CDR3 reads CASKAGLNTGELFF.

Regarding this clone: Sequence at one end of the junction differs from germline and may be a read error. The CDR3 end lies 3 residues beyond the end of the read and is filled in from the germline J gene. The chain joins TRBV29-1 to TRBJ2-1; unclear D gene. Germline CDR1 is SQVTM and CDR2 is ANQGSEA. The CDR3 is made up of 15 amino acids. CDR3 DNA (partial): TGCAACGTTGCTCGACTCCCTCGCTCCTACAATGAG. Its translation is CNVARLPRSYNE. The entire CDR3 is CNVARLPRSYNEQFF.

This clone was seen a few times. The read halts 3 residues ahead of the CDR3 end, with the missing end drawn from the germline J gene. The chain carries TRBV11-2 and TRBJ1-3, with 7 positions matching TRBD1. The CDR3 covers 15 residues. CDR1 and CDR2 (germline): SGHAT, FQNNGV. The trim removed 1 base at V and 4 bases at J, leaving 4 bases unmatched. CDR3 DNA (partial): TGTGCCAGCAGCTTAGTGACAGGGTTCGGAAACACC. Protein product: CASSLVTGFGNT. The whole CDR3 sequence is CASSLVTGFGNTIYF. Drawing the rest from reference TRBV11-2 and TRBJ1-3, the complete variable domain is EAGVAQSPRYKIIEKRQSVAFWCNPISGHATLYWYQQILGQGPKLLIQFQNNGVVDDSQLPKDRFSAERLKGVDSTLKIQPAKLEDSAVYLCASSLVTGFGNTIYFGEGSWLTVV.